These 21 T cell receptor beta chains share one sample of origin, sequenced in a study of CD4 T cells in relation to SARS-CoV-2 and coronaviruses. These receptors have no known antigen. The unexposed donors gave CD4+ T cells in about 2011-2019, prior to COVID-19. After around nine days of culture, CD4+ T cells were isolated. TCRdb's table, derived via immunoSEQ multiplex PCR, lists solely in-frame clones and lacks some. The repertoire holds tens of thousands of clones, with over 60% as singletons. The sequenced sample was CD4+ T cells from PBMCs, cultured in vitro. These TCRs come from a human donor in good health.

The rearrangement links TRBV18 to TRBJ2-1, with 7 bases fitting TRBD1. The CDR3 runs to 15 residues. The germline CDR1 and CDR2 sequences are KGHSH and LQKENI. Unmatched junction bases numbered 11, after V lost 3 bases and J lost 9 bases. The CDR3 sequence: CASSPGTAKGSEQFF. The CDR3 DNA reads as TGTGCCAGCTCACCCGGGACAGCCAAGGGCAGTGAGCAGTTCTTC.

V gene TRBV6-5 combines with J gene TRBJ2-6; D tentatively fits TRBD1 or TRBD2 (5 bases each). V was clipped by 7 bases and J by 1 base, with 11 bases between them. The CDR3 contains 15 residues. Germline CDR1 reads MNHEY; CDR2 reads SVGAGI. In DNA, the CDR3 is TGTGCCAGCACCGGGGCCGTTTCTGGGGCCAACGTCCTGACTTTC. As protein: CASTGAVSGANVLTF.

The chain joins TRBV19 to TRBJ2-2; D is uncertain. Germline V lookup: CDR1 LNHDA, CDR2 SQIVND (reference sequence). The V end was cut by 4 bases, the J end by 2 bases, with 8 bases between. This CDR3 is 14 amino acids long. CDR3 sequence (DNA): TGTGCCAGTAGTACTACCCATAACACCGGGGAGCTGTTTTTT. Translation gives CASSTTHNTGELFF.

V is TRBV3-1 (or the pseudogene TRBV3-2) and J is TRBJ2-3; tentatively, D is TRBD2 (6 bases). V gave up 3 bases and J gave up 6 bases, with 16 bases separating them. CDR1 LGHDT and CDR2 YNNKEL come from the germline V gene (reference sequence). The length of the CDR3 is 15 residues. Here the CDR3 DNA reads TGTGCCAGCAGCCATTCTCAACGGGAGTGGGATACGCAGTATTTT. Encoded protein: CASSHSQREWDTQYF.

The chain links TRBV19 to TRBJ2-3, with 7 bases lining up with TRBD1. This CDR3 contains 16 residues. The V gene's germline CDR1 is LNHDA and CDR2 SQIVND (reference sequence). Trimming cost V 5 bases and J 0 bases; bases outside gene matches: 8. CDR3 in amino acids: CASSVTGTVSTDTQYF. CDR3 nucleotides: TGTGCCAGTAGTGTCACCGGGACAGTAAGCACAGATACGCAGTATTTT.

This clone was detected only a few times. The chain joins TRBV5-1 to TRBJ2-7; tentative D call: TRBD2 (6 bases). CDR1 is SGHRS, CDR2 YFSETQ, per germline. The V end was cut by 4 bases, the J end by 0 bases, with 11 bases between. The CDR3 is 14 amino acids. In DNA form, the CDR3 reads TGCGCCAGCAGCCTCTCCGGGAGCTCCTACGAGCAGTACTTC. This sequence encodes CASSLSGSSYEQYF. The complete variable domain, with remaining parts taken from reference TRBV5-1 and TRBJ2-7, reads KAGVTQTPRYLIKTRGQQVTLSCSPISGHRSVSWYQQTPGQGLQFLFEYFSETQRNKGNFPGRFSGRQFSNSRSEMNVSTLELGDSALYLCASSLSGSSYEQYFGPGTRLTVT.

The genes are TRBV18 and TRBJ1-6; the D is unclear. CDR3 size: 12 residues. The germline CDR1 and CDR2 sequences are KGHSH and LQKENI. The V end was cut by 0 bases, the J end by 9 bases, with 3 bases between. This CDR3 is CASSPPGSPLHF. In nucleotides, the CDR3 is TGTGCCAGCTCACCACCGGGTTCACCCCTCCACTTT.

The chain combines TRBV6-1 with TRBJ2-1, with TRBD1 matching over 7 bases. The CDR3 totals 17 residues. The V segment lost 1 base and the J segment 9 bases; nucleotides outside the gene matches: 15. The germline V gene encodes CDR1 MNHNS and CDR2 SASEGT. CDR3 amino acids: CASSEEDDREIRGEQFF. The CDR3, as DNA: TGTGCCAGCAGTGAAGAGGACGACAGGGAAATTAGGGGTGAGCAGTTCTTC.

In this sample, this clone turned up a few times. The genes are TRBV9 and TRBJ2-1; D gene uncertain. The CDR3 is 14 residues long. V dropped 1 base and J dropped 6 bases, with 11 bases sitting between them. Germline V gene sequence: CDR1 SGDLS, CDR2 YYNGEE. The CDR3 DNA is TGTGCCAGCAGCGTAACCCCGACTGCCAATGAGCAGTTCTTC. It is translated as CASSVTPTANEQFF.

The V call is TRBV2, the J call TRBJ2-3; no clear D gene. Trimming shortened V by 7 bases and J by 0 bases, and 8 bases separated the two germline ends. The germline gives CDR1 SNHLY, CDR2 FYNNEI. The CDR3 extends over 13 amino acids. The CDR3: CASNHFSTDTQYF. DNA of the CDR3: TGTGCCAGCAACCACTTTAGCACAGATACGCAGTATTTT.

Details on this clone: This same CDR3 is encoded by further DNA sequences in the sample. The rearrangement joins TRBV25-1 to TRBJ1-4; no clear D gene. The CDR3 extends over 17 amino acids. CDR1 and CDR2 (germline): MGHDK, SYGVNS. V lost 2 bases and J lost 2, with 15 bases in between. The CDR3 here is CASSEARGRGTNEKLFF. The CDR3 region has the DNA TGTGCCAGCAGTGAAGCGCGAGGGCGCGGTACTAATGAAAAACTGTTTTTT.

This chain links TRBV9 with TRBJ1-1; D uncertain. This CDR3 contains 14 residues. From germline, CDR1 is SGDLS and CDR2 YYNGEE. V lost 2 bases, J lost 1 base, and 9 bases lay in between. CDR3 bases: TGTGCCAGCAGCGTCGTTTCGCCGAACACTGAAGCTTTCTTT. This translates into CASSVVSPNTEAFF.

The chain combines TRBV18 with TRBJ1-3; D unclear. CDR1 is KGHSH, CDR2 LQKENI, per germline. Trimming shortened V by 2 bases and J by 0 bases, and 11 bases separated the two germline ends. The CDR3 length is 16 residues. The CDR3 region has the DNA TGTGCCAGCTCACCAGTCTCACTCATCTCTGGAAACACCATATATTTT. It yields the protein CASSPVSLISGNTIYF.

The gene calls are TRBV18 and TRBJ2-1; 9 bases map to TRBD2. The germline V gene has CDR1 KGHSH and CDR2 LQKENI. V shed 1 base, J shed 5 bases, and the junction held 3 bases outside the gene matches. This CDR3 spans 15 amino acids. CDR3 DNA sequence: TGTGCCAGCTCACCACTAGCGGGGGACGACAATGAGCAGTTCTTC. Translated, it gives CASSPLAGDDNEQFF.

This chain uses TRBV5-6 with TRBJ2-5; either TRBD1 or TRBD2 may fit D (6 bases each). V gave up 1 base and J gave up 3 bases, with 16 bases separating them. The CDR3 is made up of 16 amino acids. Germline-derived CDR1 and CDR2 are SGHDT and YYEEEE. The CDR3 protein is CASSLTGAWAKETQYF. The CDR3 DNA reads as TGTGCCAGCAGCTTGACGGGGGCGTGGGCCAAAGAGACCCAGTACTTC.

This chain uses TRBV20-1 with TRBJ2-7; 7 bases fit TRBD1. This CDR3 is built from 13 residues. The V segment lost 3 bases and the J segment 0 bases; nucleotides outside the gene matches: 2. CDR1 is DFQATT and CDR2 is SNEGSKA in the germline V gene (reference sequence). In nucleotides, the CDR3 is TGCAGTGCTAGTACAGGGGACTCCTACGAGCAGTACTTC. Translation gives CSASTGDSYEQYF.

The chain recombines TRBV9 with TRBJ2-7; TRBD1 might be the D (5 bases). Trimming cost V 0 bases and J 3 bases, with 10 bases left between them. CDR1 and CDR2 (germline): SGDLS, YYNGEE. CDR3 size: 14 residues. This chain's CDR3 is CASSVEGKGYEQYF. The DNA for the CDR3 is TGTGCCAGCAGCGTAGAGGGGAAAGGCTACGAGCAGTACTTC.

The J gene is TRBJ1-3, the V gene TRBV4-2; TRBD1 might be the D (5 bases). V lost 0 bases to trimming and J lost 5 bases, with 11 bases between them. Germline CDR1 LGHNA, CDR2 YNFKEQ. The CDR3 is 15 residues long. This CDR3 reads CASSQDMQGRNTIYF. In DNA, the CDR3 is TGTGCCAGCAGCCAAGATATGCAGGGCAGAAACACCATATATTTT.

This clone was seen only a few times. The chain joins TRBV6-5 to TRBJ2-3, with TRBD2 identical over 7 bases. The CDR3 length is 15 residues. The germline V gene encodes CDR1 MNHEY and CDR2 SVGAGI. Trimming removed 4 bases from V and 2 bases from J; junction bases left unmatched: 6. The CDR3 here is CASSSGSGITDTQYF. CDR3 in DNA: TGTGCCAGCAGTTCGGGGAGCGGGATCACAGATACGCAGTATTTT.

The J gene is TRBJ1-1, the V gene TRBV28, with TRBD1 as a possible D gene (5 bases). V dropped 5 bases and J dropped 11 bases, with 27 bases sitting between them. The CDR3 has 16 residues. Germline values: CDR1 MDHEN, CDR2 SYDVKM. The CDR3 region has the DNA TGTGCCAGCAGTCCCCCCTCCTTCCGGACAAAGCCTGTGGCTTTCTTT. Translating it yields CASSPPSFRTKPVAFF.

The CDR3: CASSLSRVDPEQFF. CDR3 bases: TGTGCCAGCAGTTTATCAAGGGTGGACCCCGAGCAGTTCTTC. J is TRBJ2-1 and V is TRBV27; D remains ambiguous. Trimming left V 0 bases short and J 10 bases short, with 13 bases between. Germline V CDR1 and CDR2: MNHEY, SMNVEV (reference sequence). The CDR3 spans 14 residues.